This T cell receptor beta chain was sequenced during a study of T cells in women clearing cervical HPV infection. A remark on this clone: The target antigen is unknown. The CDR3 goes on 3 residues after the read ends, and that part is filled in from the germline J gene.

General study findings and limits: Cases carried less TRBV6-7 than controls: around 0.11% versus 0.15%.

Cervical HPV DNA detected by MY09/MY11 PCR, typed by dot-blot. The CDR3 is 15 amino acids. V lost 4 bases, J lost 0 bases, and 13 bases lay in between. The germline V gene encodes CDR1 SNHLY and CDR2 FYNNEI. The method was immunoSEQ multiplex PCR; TCRdb's version includes in-frame clones alone and lacks a portion of them. The sample shows over 30,000 clones, and around 7% sits with its ten largest clones. This receptor was identified in a woman aged 18 to 75 with a cervical HPV16 infection that either progressed to CIN3+ or cleared (not recorded which). The J gene is TRBJ2-7, the V gene TRBV2; perhaps TRBD2 as D (5 bases). The sequencing sample was made of blood buffy coat. The sequenced CDR3 bases are TGTGCCAGCAGTGCGGACTTTCCGAGCTCCTACGAG. Amino acids: CASSADFPSSYE. The CDR3, in full, reads CASSADFPSSYEQYF.